This entry features one T cell receptor beta chain sequence. The sample belongs to a study of cytomegalovirus exposure and HLA in healthy donors. Trimming left V 6 bases short and J 6 bases short, with 14 bases between. Germline V gives CDR1 MNHEY, CDR2 SVGAGI. This CDR3 is built from 14 residues. The PCR used 60 Vbeta and 13 Jbeta primers. Using immunoSEQ multiplex PCR, the repertoire was profiled, and TCRdb retains in-frame clones only, with some absent. This sample has approximately 74,000 clones, with approximately 78% found just once. V usage is TRBV6-5 and J usage is TRBJ2-2; the D gene is possibly TRBD2 (7 bases). Input material: PBMCs. This TCR came from a young woman in good health and CMV-seronegative. The CDR3, as DNA: TGTGCCAGCAGGCCCCAAGGGGGGGCCGGGGAGCTGTTTTTT. Its translation: CASRPQGGAGELFF.